The present T cell receptor (beta chain) was sequenced within a study of T cells after yellow fever vaccination. The V and J ends lost 4 bases and 9 bases respectively, with 11 bases between them. The V gene's germline CDR1 is SGHRS and CDR2 YFSETQ. The CDR3 covers 12 residues. 5'RACE template switching added a universal primer site and UMIs to TCR cDNA. TCRdb used MiXCR to reprocess the 5' RACE reads, holding one entry per CDR3 protein. The data contain around 310,000 distinct CDR3 sequences, approximately 9% of them singletons. This clonotype turned up a few times. This TCR was sampled from a man aged 18 to 29 who received the YFV17D yellow fever vaccine. The chain combines TRBV5-1 with TRBJ2-1; a weak D match, TRBD1 (5 bases). The input for sequencing was PBMCs, taken on the day of the first yellow fever vaccination. The CDR3 protein is CASSAGLREQFF. The DNA of the CDR3 is TGCGCCAGCAGCGCAGGGCTGCGTGAGCAGTTCTTC.